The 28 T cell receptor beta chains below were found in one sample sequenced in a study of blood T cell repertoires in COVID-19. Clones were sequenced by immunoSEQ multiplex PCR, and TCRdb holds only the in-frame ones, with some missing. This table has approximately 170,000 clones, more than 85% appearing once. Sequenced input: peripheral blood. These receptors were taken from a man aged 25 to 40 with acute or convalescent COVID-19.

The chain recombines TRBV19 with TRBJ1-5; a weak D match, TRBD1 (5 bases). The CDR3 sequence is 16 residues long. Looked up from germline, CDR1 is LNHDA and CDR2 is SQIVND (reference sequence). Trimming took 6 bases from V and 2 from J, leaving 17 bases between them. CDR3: CASRNTGGGGNQPQHF. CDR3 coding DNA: TGTGCCAGTAGAAATACGGGGGGAGGCGGCAATCAGCCCCAGCATTTT.

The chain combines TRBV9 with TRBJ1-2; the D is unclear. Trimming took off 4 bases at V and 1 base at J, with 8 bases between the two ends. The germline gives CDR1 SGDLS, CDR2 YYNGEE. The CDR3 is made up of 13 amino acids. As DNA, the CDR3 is TGTGCCAGCAGCTATACGAGTAACTATGGCTACACCTTC. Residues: CASSYTSNYGYTF.

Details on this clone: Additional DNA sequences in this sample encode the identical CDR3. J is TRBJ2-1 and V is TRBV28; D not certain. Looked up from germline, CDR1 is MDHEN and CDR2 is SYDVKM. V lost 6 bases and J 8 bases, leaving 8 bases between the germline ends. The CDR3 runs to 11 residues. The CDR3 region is CASRRVDEQFF. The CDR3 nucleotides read TGTGCCAGCAGACGTGTAGATGAGCAGTTCTTC.

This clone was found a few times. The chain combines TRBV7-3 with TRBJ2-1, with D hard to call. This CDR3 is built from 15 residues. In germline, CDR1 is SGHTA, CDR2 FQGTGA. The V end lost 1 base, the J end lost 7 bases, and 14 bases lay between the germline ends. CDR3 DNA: TGTGCCAGCAGCTTAATTTCGTCCAGTTTGAATGAGCAGTTCTTC. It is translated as CASSLISSSLNEQFF.

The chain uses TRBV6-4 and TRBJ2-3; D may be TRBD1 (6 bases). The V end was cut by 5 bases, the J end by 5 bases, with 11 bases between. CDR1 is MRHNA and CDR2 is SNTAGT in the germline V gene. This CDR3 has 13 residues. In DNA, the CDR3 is TGTGCCAGCAGTACAGGGTTGGGAGATACGCAGTATTTT. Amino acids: CASSTGLGDTQYF.

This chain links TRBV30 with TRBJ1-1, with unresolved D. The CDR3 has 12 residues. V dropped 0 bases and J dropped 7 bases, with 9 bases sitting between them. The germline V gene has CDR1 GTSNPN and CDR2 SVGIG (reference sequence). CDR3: CAWSVGEREAFF. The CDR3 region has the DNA TGTGCCTGGAGTGTCGGTGAACGTGAAGCTTTCTTT.

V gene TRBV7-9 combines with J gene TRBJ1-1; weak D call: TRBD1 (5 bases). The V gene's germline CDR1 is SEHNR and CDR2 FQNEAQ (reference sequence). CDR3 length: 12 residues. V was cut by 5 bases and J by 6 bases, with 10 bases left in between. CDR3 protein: CASSPRASEAFF. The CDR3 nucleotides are TGTGCCAGCAGCCCCAGGGCGTCTGAAGCTTTCTTT.

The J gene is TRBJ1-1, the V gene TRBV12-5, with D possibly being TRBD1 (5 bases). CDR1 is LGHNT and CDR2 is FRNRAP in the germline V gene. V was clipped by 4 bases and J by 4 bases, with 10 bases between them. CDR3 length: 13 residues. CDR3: CASGSREFTEAFF. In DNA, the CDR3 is TGTGCTAGTGGTTCCAGGGAATTCACTGAAGCTTTCTTT.

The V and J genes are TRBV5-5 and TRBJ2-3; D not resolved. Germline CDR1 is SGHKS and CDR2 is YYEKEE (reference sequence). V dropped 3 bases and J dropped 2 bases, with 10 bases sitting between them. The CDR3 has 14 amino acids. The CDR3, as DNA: TGTGCCAGCAGCTATCAGGCATCCACAGATACGCAGTATTTT. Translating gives CASSYQASTDTQYF.

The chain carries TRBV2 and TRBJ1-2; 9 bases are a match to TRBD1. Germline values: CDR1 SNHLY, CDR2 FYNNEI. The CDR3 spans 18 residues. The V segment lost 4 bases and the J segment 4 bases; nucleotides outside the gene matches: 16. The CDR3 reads CASSAGQGRQGRSYGYTF. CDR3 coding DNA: TGTGCCAGCAGTGCGGGACAGGGACGGCAAGGGAGATCCTATGGCTACACCTTC.

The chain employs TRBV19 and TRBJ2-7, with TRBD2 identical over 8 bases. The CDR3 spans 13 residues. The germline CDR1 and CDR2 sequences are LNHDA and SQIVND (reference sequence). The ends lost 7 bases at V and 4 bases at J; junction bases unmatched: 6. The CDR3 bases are TGTGCCAGTAAACTAGCGGAGGGGTACGAGCAGTACTTC. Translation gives CASKLAEGYEQYF.

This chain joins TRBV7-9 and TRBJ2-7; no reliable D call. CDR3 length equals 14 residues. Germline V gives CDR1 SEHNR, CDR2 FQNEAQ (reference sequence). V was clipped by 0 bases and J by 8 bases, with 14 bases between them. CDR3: CASSLATAPNKQYF. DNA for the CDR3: TGTGCCAGCAGCTTAGCCACAGCCCCTAATAAGCAGTACTTC.

In nucleotides, the CDR3 is TGCAGCGTTAGGGACAGGCAAGAGACCCAGTACTTC. This translates into CSVRDRQETQYF. The genes are TRBV29-1 and TRBJ2-5; 8 bases are shared with TRBD1. The CDR3 runs to 12 residues. Germline loops: CDR1 SQVTM, CDR2 ANQGSEA. Germline trimming cut 5 bases from V and 2 bases from J; bases unmatched to any gene: 1. Full variable domain (missing parts from reference TRBV29-1 and TRBJ2-5): SAVISQKPSRDICQRGTSLTIQCQVDSQVTMMFWYRQQPGQSLTLIATANQGSEATYESGFVIDKFPISRPNLTFSTLTVSNMSPEDSSIYLCSVRDRQETQYFGPGTRLLVL.

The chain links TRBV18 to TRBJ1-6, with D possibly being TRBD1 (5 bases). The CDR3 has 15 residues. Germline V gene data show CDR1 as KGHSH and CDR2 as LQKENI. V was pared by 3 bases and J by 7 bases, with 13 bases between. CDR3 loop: CASSPAGRTNSPLHF. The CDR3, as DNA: TGTGCCAGCTCACCGGCGGGACGGACAAATTCACCCCTCCACTTT.

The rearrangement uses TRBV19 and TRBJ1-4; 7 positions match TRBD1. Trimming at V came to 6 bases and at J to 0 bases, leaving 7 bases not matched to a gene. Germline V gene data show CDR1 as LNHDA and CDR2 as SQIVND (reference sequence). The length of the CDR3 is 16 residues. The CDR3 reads CASRRGQAATNEKLFF. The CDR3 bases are TGTGCCAGTAGACGAGGACAGGCAGCAACTAATGAAAAACTGTTTTTT.

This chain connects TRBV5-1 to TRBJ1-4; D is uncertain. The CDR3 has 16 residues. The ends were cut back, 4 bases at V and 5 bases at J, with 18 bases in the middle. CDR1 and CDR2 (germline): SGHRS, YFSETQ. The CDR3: CASSALGGSRNEKLFF. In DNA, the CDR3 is TGCGCCAGCAGCGCCTTAGGAGGGTCTAGAAATGAAAAACTGTTTTTT.

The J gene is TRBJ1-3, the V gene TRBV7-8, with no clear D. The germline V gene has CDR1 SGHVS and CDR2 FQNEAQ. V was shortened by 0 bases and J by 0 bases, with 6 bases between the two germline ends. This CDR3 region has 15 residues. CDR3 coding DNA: TGTGCCAGCAGCTTAGCCCGCTACTCTGGAAACACCATATATTTT. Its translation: CASSLARYSGNTIYF.

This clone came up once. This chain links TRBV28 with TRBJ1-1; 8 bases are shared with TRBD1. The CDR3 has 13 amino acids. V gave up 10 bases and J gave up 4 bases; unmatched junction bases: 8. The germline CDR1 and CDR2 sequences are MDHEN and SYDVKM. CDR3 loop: CATQGAVGTEAFF. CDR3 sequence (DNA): TGTGCCACGCAGGGGGCAGTAGGCACTGAAGCTTTCTTT.

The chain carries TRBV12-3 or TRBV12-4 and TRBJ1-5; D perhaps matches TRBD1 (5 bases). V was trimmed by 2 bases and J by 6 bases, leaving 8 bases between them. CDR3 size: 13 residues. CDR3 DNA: TGTGCCAGCAGTTTATTGCAGGGTCAGCCCCAGCATTTT. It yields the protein CASSLLQGQPQHF.

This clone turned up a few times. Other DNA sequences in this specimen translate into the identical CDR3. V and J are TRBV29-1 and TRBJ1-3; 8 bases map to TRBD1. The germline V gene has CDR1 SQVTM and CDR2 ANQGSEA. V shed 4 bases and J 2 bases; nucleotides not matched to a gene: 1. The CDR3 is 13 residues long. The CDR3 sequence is CSVGQGTGNTIYF. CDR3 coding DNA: TGCAGCGTTGGACAGGGGACTGGAAACACCATATATTTT.

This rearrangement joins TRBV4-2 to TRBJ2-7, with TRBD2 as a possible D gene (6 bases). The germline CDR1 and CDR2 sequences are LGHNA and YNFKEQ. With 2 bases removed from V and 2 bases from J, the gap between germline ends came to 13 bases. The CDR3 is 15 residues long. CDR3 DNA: TGTGCCAGCAGCCAAACCGGGACGGGAGCCTACGAGCAGTACTTC. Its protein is CASSQTGTGAYEQYF.

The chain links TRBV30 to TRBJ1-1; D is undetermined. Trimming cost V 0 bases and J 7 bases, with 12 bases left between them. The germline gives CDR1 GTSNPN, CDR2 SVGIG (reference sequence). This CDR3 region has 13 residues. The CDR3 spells CAWSVGDGYEAFF. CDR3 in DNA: TGTGCCTGGAGTGTAGGTGACGGGTATGAAGCTTTCTTT.

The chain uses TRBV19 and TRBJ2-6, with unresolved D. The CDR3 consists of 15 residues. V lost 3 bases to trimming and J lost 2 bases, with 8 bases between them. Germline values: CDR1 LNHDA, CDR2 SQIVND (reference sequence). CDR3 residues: CASSILTPGANVLTF. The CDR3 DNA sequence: TGTGCCAGTAGTATTTTGACACCTGGGGCCAACGTCCTGACTTTC.

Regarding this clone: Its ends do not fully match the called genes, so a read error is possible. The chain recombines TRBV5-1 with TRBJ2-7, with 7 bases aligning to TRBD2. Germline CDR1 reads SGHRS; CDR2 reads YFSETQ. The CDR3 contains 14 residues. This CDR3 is CASTLDAGESEQYF. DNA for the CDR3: TGCGCCAGCACCTTGGATGCGGGGGAGAGCGAGCAGTACTTC.

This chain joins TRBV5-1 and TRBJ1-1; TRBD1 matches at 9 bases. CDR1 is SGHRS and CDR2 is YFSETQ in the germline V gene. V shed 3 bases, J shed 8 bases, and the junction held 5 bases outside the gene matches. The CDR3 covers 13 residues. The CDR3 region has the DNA TGCGCCAGCAGCTCCGGACAGGGGAGGGAAGCTTTCTTT. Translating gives CASSSGQGREAFF.

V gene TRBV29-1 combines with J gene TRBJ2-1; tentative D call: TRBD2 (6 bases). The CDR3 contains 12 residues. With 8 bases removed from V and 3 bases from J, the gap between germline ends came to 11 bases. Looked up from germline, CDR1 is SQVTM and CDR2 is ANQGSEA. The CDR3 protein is CSISGLYNEQFF. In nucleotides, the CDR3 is TGCAGCATAAGCGGGCTCTACAATGAGCAGTTCTTC.

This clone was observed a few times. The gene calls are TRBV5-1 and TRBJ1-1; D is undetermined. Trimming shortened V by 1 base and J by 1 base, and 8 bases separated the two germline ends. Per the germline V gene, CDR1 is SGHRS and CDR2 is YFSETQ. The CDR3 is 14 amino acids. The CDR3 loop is CASSLLVENTEAFF. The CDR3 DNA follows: TGCGCCAGCAGCTTGCTCGTAGAGAACACTGAAGCTTTCTTT.

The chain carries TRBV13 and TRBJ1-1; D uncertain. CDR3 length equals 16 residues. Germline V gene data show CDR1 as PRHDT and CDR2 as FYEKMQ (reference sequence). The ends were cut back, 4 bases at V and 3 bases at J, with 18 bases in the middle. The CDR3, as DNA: TGTGCCAGCAGCTCAAATCCGGGAATCGGTGACACTGAAGCTTTCTTT. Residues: CASSSNPGIGDTEAFF.